This TCR beta chain derives from a study of blood T cell repertoires in COVID-19. Looking at the study overall: The samples span acute and convalescent COVID-19 from the United States, Italy and Spain. PBMCs, B-cell-depleted T cells, or T cells were the source of the cDNA or gDNA that made up the material.

The CDR3 loop spans 16 amino acids. V dropped 6 bases and J dropped 0 bases, with 15 bases sitting between them. Germline CDR1 and CDR2: SGHAT and FQNNGV. Original handling: Estimated nucleated cell counts came from reference gene primer amplification. Profiling relied on immunoSEQ multiplex PCR, and the TCRdb table lists in-frame clones only, not all of them. That table supplies the V and J calls and clone size; D and trimming were determined from the DNA. The repertoire holds about 400,000 clones, with about 89% as singletons. This sequence was found in a woman aged 30 to 39 with acute or convalescent COVID-19. The V call is TRBV11-2, the J call TRBJ1-3; maybe TRBD1 (5 bases). The sample taken for sequencing was peripheral blood. The CDR3 bases are TGTGCCAGCAGGTCTTCAGGGTCCTTCTCTGGAAACACCATATATTTT. Protein sequence: CASRSSGSFSGNTIYF.